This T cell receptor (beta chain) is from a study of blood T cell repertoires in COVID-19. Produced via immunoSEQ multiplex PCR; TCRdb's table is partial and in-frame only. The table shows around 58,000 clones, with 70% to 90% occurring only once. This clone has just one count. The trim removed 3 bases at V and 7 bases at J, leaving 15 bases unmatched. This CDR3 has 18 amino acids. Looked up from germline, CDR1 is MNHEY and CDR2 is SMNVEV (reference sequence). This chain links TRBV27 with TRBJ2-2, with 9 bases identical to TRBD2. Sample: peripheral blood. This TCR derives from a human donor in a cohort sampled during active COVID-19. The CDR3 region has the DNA TGTGCCAGCAGTTTCGGACTCGCGGGGGGGCCGAGGGTCGGGGAGCTGTTTTTT. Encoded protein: CASSFGLAGGPRVGELFF.